The present TCR beta chain was sequenced within a study of tumor-infiltrating lymphocytes in primary liver carcinoma. On the study more broadly: Staging of the tumors gave T1-T3 N0M0, with widths of roughly 4 to 10 cm. Study outcomes and limitations: Merely about 7-25% of top clones occurred in all five tumor regions. With p = 0.039, the top-250-clone fraction in tumors significantly exceeded that in blood.

Per the germline V gene, CDR1 is SGHAT and CDR2 is FQNNGV. CDR3 length: 16 amino acids. Worth noting for this clonotype: Its antigen remains unknown. One end of the junction fails to match germline, which may point to a read error.

From 400 to 500 ng total RNA, TCR beta cDNA was generated with a primer in the constant region. It was through three nested multiplex PCR rounds of slightly modified ARM-PCR that TCR beta libraries arose. For approximately 9 cycles apiece, the opening two PCR rounds ran with TRBV1-TRBV30 forward primers and a C-beta reverse primer. Using its own MiXCR run on the multiplex PCR reads, TCRdb lists one record per CDR3 protein. Among 100,000 to 150,000 distinct CDR3 sequences listed, around 64% were seen once. Taking about 18-31 mg of unsorted bulk tissue, the authors co-extracted RNA and DNA. Sample: liver tumor tissue from sampling region 3. Subset in this sample: tumor region T3, left-lateral pole. The chain combines TRBV11-2 with TRBJ2-1; 7 bases align to TRBD2. This TCR was recovered from a woman aged 55-70 years with primary liver carcinoma and hepatitis B virus infection. The CDR3 reads CASGLGGGSFYNEQFF. The CDR3 DNA reads TGTGCCAGCGGCTTAGGAGGCGGGAGTTTCTACAATGAACAGTTCTTC.